This T cell receptor beta chain came from a study of blood T cell repertoires in COVID-19. Overall study: Samples came from the United States, Italy and Spain, spanning acute and convalescent COVID-19. Sources were T cells, B-cell-depleted T cells, or PBMCs; the material itself was cDNA or gDNA.

Trimming removed 3 bases at V and 1 base at J, with 15 bases between. This CDR3 region has 16 residues. Per the germline V gene, CDR1 is MDHEN and CDR2 is SYDVKM. A single count supports this clone. This table comes from immunoSEQ multiplex PCR, and its TCRdb copy is limited to in-frame clones, with some not included. The sample contains approximately 300,000 clones, just over 85% of which appear only once. The recovered donors of Cohort 3 showed two negative PCRs, clearance, or symptom resolution. The sample comprised PBMCs or T cells enriched from blood (not recorded which). This TCR was sampled from a woman aged 18-35 years who had recovered from COVID-19. The chain couples TRBV28 to TRBJ1-2; D perhaps matches TRBD1 (5 bases). The CDR3 sequence is CASSFPEATVNYGYTF. CDR3 nucleotides: TGTGCCAGCAGTTTCCCCGAAGCGACAGTTAACTATGGCTACACCTTC.